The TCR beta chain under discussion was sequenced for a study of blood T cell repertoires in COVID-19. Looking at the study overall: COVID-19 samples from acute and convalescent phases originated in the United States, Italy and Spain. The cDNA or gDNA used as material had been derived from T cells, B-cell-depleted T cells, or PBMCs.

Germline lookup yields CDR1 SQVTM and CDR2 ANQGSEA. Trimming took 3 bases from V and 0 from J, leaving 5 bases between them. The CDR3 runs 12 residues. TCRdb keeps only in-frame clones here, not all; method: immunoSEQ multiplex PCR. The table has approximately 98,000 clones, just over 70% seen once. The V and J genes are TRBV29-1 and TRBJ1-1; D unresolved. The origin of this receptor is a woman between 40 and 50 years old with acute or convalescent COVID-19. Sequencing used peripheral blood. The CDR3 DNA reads TGCAGCGTTGACAGGTTGAACACTGAAGCTTTCTTT. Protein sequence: CSVDRLNTEAFF. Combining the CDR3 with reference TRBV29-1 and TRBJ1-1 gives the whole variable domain SAVISQKPSRDICQRGTSLTIQCQVDSQVTMMFWYRQQPGQSLTLIATANQGSEATYESGFVIDKFPISRPNLTFSTLTVSNMSPEDSSIYLCSVDRLNTEAFFGQGTRLTVV.